This TCR beta chain was sequenced for a study of cytomegalovirus exposure and HLA in healthy donors (dated by TCRdb to 2016 to 2017). The study in broad terms: According to an earlier analysis of 587 of the donors, about 179 million T cells yielded 100 million or so unique TCR beta sequences and approximately 300 Gb of sequence data. An early release that covered about 600 HLA-typed donors contained around 300 gigabases of sequencing data and tens of millions of unique TCR sequences. Of the approximately 400 genotyped donors, 65% to 90% were placed in the genetic ancestry cluster associated with self-reported Caucasian donors. The study aimed to test whether cataloging public T cell receptors could reveal signatures of past pathogen exposure. The study used immunosequencing to profile the T cell repertoires of more than 650 subjects and linked those repertoires to cytomegalovirus serostatus. Along with the approximately 700-subject first cohort, a separate validation cohort of some 130 different subjects was used. To predict cytomegalovirus infection status, the study brought together high-throughput TCR immunosequencing, statistical association of individual TCRs with disease status, and machine learning. A later analysis re-analyzed previously published TCR beta repertoires from 650 to 800 donors and added high-resolution HLA genotyping to study TCR occurrence patterns. The later analysis used no new phenotypic data to find candidate immune exposures, relying instead on TCR beta sequences and their occurrence across donors. An earlier analysis of fewer than 700 of the donors applied high-throughput TCR beta sequencing to assess whether each TCR beta V gene segment acted as functional or pseudogenic. Donor age, sex, ethnicity and CMV serostatus were compiled alongside the repertoire data. A later genetic analysis took genome-wide SNP genotypes for 398 of the 666 donors and used that subset as a discovery cohort. All discovery cohort repertoires had been generated using a single sequencing platform. Both class I and class II loci were covered by HLA typing, at four-digit resolution. Typing coverage varied by locus: about 620-640 donors for A, B, C, DRB1 and DQB1; roughly 560 for DQA1; some 610 for DPA1; more than 450 for DPB1. A handful of DR-DQ haplotypes were handled as single units for association and clustering because linkage in the cohort was strong. Among around 400 genotyped donors of the cohort, an average of roughly 230,000 unique TCR beta nucleotide sequences was sequenced per donor, of which roughly 17% were non-productive.

The cohort comprised 710 or so healthy bone marrow donors. At the time of sampling, every cohort member was nominally healthy, though immune exposures that went unrecorded were likely present. The donor was CMV seronegative and belonged to the group of several hundred seronegative cohort members. Each donor provided a peripheral blood sample, and peripheral blood mononuclear cells were used for TCR beta sequencing. Genomic DNA extraction from the blood cell samples was performed with the Qiagen DNeasy Blood Extraction Kit. Libraries were built with the immunoSEQ multiplex PCR assay. For the multiplex PCR, a mixture combining 60 forward primers for TCR Vbeta segments and 13 reverse primers for TCR Jbeta segments was used. Amplification of the CDR3 region of rearranged TCR beta genes was performed with a multiplex PCR assay on genomic DNA. The Illumina HiSeq System was used to sequence the amplified TCR beta libraries as 87-base-pair reads. The study's own analysis went as follows. A later analysis tallied roughly 76 million unique TCR beta chains across the approximately 670 repertoires, and approximately 11 million of those chains were shared by two or more donors. A nearest-neighbor algorithm error-corrected the raw reads and collapsed the reads into unique sequences, merging closely related sequences to remove PCR and sequencing errors. V, D and J gene segments were assigned by aligning CDR3 sequences to IMGT reference sequences. For a sequence to be retained, a match of at least six nucleotides to both a V gene segment and a J gene segment was required. A rearrangement counted as productive if the CDR3 had no stop codons and remained in frame with V and J, and every other rearrangement counted as non-productive. CDR3 was defined according to IMGT convention as the region running from the second conserved V-encoded cysteine to the conserved J-encoded phenylalanine. Sequences without an unambiguous match to a single V gene segment were excluded from the earlier analysis of approximately 600 of the donors. In an earlier analysis of a few hundred of the donors, V segments were called functional above 56.7% productive rearrangements and were called segregating when the between-donor standard deviation exceeded 5%. To diagnose cytomegalovirus status from the catalog of TCR beta chain sequences, a statistical classification framework was built. V and J gene assignment, in a later analysis, came from comparing TCR nucleotide sequences with IMGT/GENE-DB human TR gene sequences. The TCRdist pipeline was used in a later analysis to assign CDR3 sequences and most-parsimonious VDJ recombination scenarios. A later analysis defined each TCR beta chain by its CDR3 amino acid sequence plus V-gene family, and excluded reads lacking a unique V-gene family. In a later analysis, nearly 600 highly shared, low-generation-probability nucleotide sequences were removed to address suspected cross-contamination and a sequencing artifact. For each public chain, a later analysis derived a clonal expansion index from normalized ranks of inferred template counts within each repertoire. In a later analysis, generation probabilities were computed with a VDJ recombination model fitted to out-of-frame rearrangements, and the resulting probabilities were checked against IGoR. In a later analysis, TCR-TCR, TCR-HLA and TCR-CMV co-occurrence was scored with hypergeometric tests, and a repertoire-size bias correction was applied to TCR pairs. In a later analysis, false discovery rates were estimated by permuting HLA or CMV assignments 20 times. In a later analysis, co-occurring TCRs were grouped using DBSCAN, with TCRdist sequence similarity added in when clustering inside HLA-allele-positive subsets. Repertoires with fewer than 30,000 or more than 120,000 public chains, plus five repertoires with anomalous nucleotide sharing, were excluded from co-occurrence clustering. TCRdb carries this immuneACCESS record with in-frame sequences only. Its versions omit some clonotypes, under half of them owing to an unresolved V gene in the studies checked, with the rest unexplained. The DNA gave D and trimming, while V, J and clone size come from that table. The sample has roughly 180,000 clones on record, around 80% of them singletons. Of the sample, approximately 2.3% falls within the top ten clones.

As for this clone: Its antigen has not been determined. Within one base of it there is no much larger clone, and no base qualities were kept.

CDR3 length: 16 amino acids, cysteine to phenylalanine. Just CDR3 DNA is preserved here, 48 bases in frame from base 1. Based on the germline V gene, the CDR1 and CDR2 sequences are KGHSH and LQKENI. Compared with germline, V lacks 3 bases and J lacks 1 base; bases without a gene match: 4. What the study reported, not specific to this receptor: A group of highly shared sequence variants was considered likely to be a technical artifact of the sequencing pipeline. According to a later analysis, parvovirus B19, influenza, CMV and Epstein-Barr virus appeared linked to several top co-occurrence clusters. In an earlier analysis of 500 to 650 of the donors, most TCR beta V segments appeared in productive rearrangements about 90% or about 30% of the time, broadly matching IMGT annotations. Some IMGT-functional V segments, including TRBV6-2 and TRBV6-3, could not be told apart with the 87-base-pair reads, so those segments were excluded. At a false discovery rate of 0.05, a later analysis linked about 16,000 TCR beta sequences to specific HLA alleles. Only TCR beta chains were sequenced in this cohort, and the absence of alpha or paired-chain data limited detectable features. According to the authors, the approach could potentially be generalized to other disease states and immunological phenotypes. A later analysis found that most CMV-associated TCR beta chains appeared HLA-restricted, with HLA associations seemingly driven largely by CMV exposure. According to a later analysis, TCR association rates differed among HLA loci, with DRB1 alleles showing the most associated TCRs and HLA-C alleles showing the fewest. Immune exposure information for the cohort was limited to CMV serostatus. When HLA alleles, especially DR and DQ, strongly co-occurred, attributing TCR associations to individual alleles was difficult. Because HLA typing was missing for some donors at each locus, association tests included only the typed subset. In a later analysis, HLA-associated TCR beta chains showed more clonal expansion and lower generation probabilities than non-associated chains that were equally common. Three of the identified cytomegalovirus-associated TCR beta chains were confirmed in vitro to be specific for cytomegalovirus antigens. Because counts were too low, approximately 18 rarely observed V segments, including chromosome 9 orphons, were excluded from the earlier analysis of several hundred of the donors. Presence/absence analyses assumed roughly uniform sequencing depth across donors, an assumption that may not hold. In both the original and validation cohorts, the classifier was reported to diagnose cytomegalovirus status with high specificity and sensitivity. Compared with the roughly 670-donor mean, donors in an Asian-associated ancestry cluster had fewer N-insertions in productive TCRs, according to a later genetic analysis. A further reported finding was that TCR beta sequences accurately predicted the HLA-A and HLA-B alleles for most subjects in the first cohort. Linkage disequilibrium might explain the correlated functional status among segregating V segments, but an unknown experimental factor could not be ruled out. A later genetic analysis associated a missense DCLRE1C variant with V-gene and J-gene trimming of TCR beta chains, and an independent cohort replicated the association. In the study, approximately 150 TCR beta chains were listed as associated with cytomegalovirus. Most TCR sequences were observed very rarely across donors, whereas some public TCRs were present in many individuals.

This receptor chain uses TRBV18 and TRBJ2-2; 8 bases in the middle match TRBD1. This receptor was identified in a female donor in good health and CMV-seronegative. Sequencing was done on a sample of PBMCs. The CDR3 region: CASSPGTGVNTGELFF. The DNA reads TGTGCCAGCTCACCCGGGACAGGAGTGAACACCGGGGAGCTGTTTTTT.